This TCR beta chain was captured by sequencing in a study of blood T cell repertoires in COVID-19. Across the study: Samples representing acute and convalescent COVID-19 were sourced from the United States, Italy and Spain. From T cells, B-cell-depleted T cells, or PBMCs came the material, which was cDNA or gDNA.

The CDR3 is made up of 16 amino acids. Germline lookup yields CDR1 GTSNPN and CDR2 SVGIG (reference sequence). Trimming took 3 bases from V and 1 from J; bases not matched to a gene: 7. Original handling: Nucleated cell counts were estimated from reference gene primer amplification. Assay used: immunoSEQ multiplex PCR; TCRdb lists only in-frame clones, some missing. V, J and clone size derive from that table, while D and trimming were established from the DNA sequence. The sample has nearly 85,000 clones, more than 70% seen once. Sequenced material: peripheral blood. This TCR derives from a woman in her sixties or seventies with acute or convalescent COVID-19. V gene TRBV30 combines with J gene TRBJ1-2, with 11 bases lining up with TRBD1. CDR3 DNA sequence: TGTGCCTGGAGGGCGTGGGGACAGGGGGGTAACTATGGCTACACCTTC. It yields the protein CAWRAWGQGGNYGYTF.